This T cell receptor beta chain was found in a study of shared clonotypes between healthy human individuals (dated by TCRdb to 2020 to 2022). About the full investigation: A couple of women and a few men aged 18 to 49 years were included in the cohort. Leukapheresis yielded between about 0.85 and 10 billion PBMCs per donor. To increase sequencing depth and limit assay-specific biases, different laboratories used diverse techniques to prepare libraries and sequence TCR repertoires. To estimate repertoire size and how much clonotype sharing occurs between individuals, the study deeply sequenced the blood TCR repertoires of about 5 healthy adults. For each donor, CD4 naive and CD4 memory were each run on three plates, CD8 naive on two plates, and CD8 memory on one plate. The research as a whole found: Estimated clonotype richness was generally larger for naive than for memory subsets. The genetic and exposure-history diversity represented was limited by the small number of donors. Sampling was restricted to blood, and TCR repertoires in tissue are likely to differ from TCR repertoires in blood. About 5% of naive CD4, roughly 3.6% of naive CD8, about 2.1% of memory CD4, and approximately 0.4% of memory CD8 clonotypes were shared across a few donors. Incomplete sequencing was indicated by rarefaction of sorted-subset datasets, despite the large sequencing depth. Compared with non-shared clonotypes, clonotypes shared by all four sorted-subset donors had higher generation probabilities. Pairwise subsampling led to the expectation that sequencing depth would affect the degree of clonotype sharing among donors.

CDR1 is given as MNHEY and CDR2 as SMNVEV, both from the germline V gene (reference sequence). The CDR3 runs 15 residues from the cysteine to the phenylalanine. The DNA shown is the 45-base CDR3, in frame from base 1. Relative to germline, V is 2 bases shorter and J is 11 bases shorter, with 18 bases between their ends. Healthy HIV-negative adults with no recently reported acute infections or vaccinations were included as donors. All donors were Caucasian adults living in Nashville, Tennessee, USA. CD4+ T cells were enriched by magnetic negative selection; naive cells were then positively selected on CD45RA, and the negative fraction formed the memory subset. After blood collection by leukapheresis, PBMCs were isolated using Ficoll-Histopaque density gradient centrifugation and then cryopreserved in the vapor phase of liquid nitrogen. Analytical flow cytometry was used to check the purity and quantity of every magnetically sorted T cell population. Each sorted fraction had its genomic DNA isolated and then quantified by UV absorbance on a Nanodrop 2000c.

TCR CDR3 regions were amplified from genomic DNA by multiplex PCR using the deep immunoSEQ assay. Genomic DNA extracted from each cell subset was distributed evenly over all wells of several immunoSEQ 96-well plates, and each plate served as one replicate. For sorted subsets, each replicate PCR was loaded with approximately 200 ng genomic DNA, equivalent to some 27,000 T cell genomes. The purified libraries were quantified using a Qubit 3.0 fluorometer, sized with a Bioanalyzer 2100, and then quantified again using the KAPA Library Quantification kit. A separate single-read 150-cycle Illumina NextSeq 550 flow cell was used to sequence each immunoSEQ 96-well plate. Under the source paper's analysis protocol: Because the immunoSEQ output held only junctional sequences and lacked quality scores, the filtering could not match the filtering applied to full-length reads. Sequences were annotated with PyIR, a Python wrapper for IgBLAST v1.9, and V/J genes and CDR3 were assigned using IMGT germline references. Any read was removed if the V/J assignment was weak (E-value above 1e-6), the CDR3 was missing, or the read contained stop codons, out-of-frame junctions, or ambiguous translated residues. V3J clonotypes were defined as sequences sharing the same inferred V gene, J gene, and CDR3 amino acid sequence. The percentage overlap between two repertoires was calculated by dividing the number of shared unique clonotypes by the size of the smaller repertoire. Richness of each repertoire was evaluated using RTK rarefaction, the Chao1 estimator, and Recon v2.1 estimates of unobserved clonotypes. Generation probabilities were computed with OLGA for all TCRbeta clonotypes obtained by the gDNA method from four donors. In TCRdb, the immuneACCESS table is reduced to in-frame sequences with V and J assigned. These tables do not hold every clone; where another copy was compared, an unresolved V gene accounts for under half, and the others remain unexplained. The V and J calls and clone size come from that table; D and trimming were worked out from the DNA. The sample records 300,000 to 400,000 clones, roughly 80% of which are singletons. The ten largest clonotypes hold over 9.5% of the sample.

A remark on this clone: The clone's antigen remains unknown. Base qualities are missing; no much larger clone stands one base away.

Sequenced: memory CD4+ T cells sorted from blood. The cell subset or site label for this specimen denotes: CD45RA-negative fraction. This clonotype was obtained from a man aged 25-45 years in good health. The V gene is TRBV27 and the J gene is TRBJ2-2; the D call is tentative, TRBD1 or TRBD2, as each matches 6 bases. CDR3 protein: CASSLRGTIRLELFF. Here is the DNA: TGTGCCAGCAGTTTACGCGGGACAATACGACTTGAGCTGTTTTTT.